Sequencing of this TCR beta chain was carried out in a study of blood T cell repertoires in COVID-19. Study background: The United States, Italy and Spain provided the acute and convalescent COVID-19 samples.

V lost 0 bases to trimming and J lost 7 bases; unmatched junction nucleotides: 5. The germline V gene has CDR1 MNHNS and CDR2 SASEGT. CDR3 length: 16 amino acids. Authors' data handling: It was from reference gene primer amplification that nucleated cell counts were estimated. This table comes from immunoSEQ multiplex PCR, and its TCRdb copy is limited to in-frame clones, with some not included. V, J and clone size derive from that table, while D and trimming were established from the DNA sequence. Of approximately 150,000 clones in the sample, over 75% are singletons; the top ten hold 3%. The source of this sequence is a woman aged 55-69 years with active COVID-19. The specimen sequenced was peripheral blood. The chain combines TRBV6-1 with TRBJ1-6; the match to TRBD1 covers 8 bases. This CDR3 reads CASSEAGYRGNSPLHF. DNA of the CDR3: TGTGCCAGCAGTGAAGCGGGGTACAGGGGGAATTCACCCCTCCACTTT.